One sample yielded the 15 T cell receptor beta chains listed below, sequenced in a study of T cells in tuberculosis. Sorting used thawed, overnight-rested PBMC stained with anti-CD3, a viability dye and GMM-loaded CD1B tetramer. The CD1B tetramers carried C32 glucose monomycolate purified from Rhodococcus equi. Repertoires were generated with immunoSEQ multiplex PCR, while TCRdb's copy carries only in-frame clones and drops some. The repertoire holds roughly 61,000 clones, with around 90% as singletons. Sequenced input: CD1b-GMM tetramer-negative cells sorted from PBMCs. All receptors come from an adult woman with latent tuberculosis.

This rearrangement joins TRBV7-2 to TRBJ1-4; TRBD1 is a possible D gene (5 bases). This CDR3 is built from 15 residues. Per the germline V gene, CDR1 is SGHTA and CDR2 is FQGNSA. Trimming took 1 base from V and 11 from J, leaving 17 bases between them. CDR3 sequence (DNA): TGTGCCAGCAGCTTAGGTTATGGGGCCGTAGGGAAACTGTTTTTT. Translation gives CASSLGYGAVGKLFF.

This clone came up once. This sequence joins TRBV11-2 and TRBJ1-4; D is possibly TRBD1 (6 bases). V was shortened by 5 bases and J by 6 bases, with 16 bases between the two germline ends. The germline V gene encodes CDR1 SGHAT and CDR2 FQNNGV. The CDR3 is made up of 15 amino acids. The chain's CDR3 is CASSVSQGFYEKLFF. The CDR3 DNA follows: TGTGCCAGCAGCGTATCACAGGGCTTTTATGAAAAACTGTTTTTT. The full variable domain, completed using reference TRBV11-2 and TRBJ1-4, is EAGVAQSPRYKIIEKRQSVAFWCNPISGHATLYWYQQILGQGPKLLIQFQNNGVVDDSQLPKDRFSAERLKGVDSTLKIQPAKLEDSAVYLCASSVSQGFYEKLFFGSGTQLSVL.

The chain carries TRBV28 and TRBJ1-6; D remains ambiguous. CDR3 length equals 12 residues. Germline CDR1 is MDHEN and CDR2 is SYDVKM. Trimming pared 5 bases from V and 10 bases from J, leaving 9 bases between. The CDR3 bases are TGTGCCAGCAGTGCGGAGGGATCACCCCTCCACTTT. This sequence encodes CASSAEGSPLHF.

The chain joins TRBV5-6 to TRBJ1-3; possibly TRBD1 for D (6 bases). CDR3 size: 19 residues. Per the germline V gene, CDR1 is SGHDT and CDR2 is YYEEEE. The V gene lost 8 bases and the J gene lost 2 bases, with 29 bases spanning the gap. CDR3 in DNA: TGTGCCAGTTCATATTGGCCAGGGGTCTTAGCTCCACCTGGAAACACCATATATTTT. Amino acids: CASSYWPGVLAPPGNTIYF. Full variable domain (remainder filled in from reference TRBV5-6 and TRBJ1-3): DAGVTQSPTHLIKTRGQQVTLRCSPKSGHDTVSWYQQALGQGPQFIFQYYEEEERQRGNFPDRFSGHQFPNYSSELNVNALLLGDSALYLCASSYWPGVLAPPGNTIYFGEGSWLTVV.

In its sample, this clone was seen once. The V call is TRBV5-4, the J call TRBJ1-2; D is unresolved. Germline-derived CDR1 and CDR2 are SGHNT and YYREEE (reference sequence). The CDR3 consists of 12 residues. Trimming shortened V by 3 bases and J by 5 bases, and 8 bases separated the two germline ends. The CDR3 here is CASSSEAYGYTF. The CDR3 coding sequence is TGTGCCAGCAGCTCGGAGGCGTATGGCTACACCTTC.

The chain joins TRBV5-1 to TRBJ1-1, with TRBD1 matching over 7 bases. J lost 1 base, V lost 4 bases, and 7 bases had no gene match. The CDR3 sequence is 15 residues long. Germline lookup yields CDR1 SGHRS and CDR2 YFSETQ. The CDR3 coding sequence is TGCGCCAGCAGCCCCCTACAGGGGCAGAACACTGAAGCTTTCTTT. It translates to CASSPLQGQNTEAFF.

V is TRBV7-3 and J is TRBJ2-3; 10 bases are a match to TRBD2. V lost 6 bases to trimming and J lost 4 bases; unmatched junction nucleotides: 16. Germline V gene lookup returns CDR1 SGHTA and CDR2 FQGTGA. The CDR3 totals 18 residues. DNA for the CDR3: TGTGCCAGCAGTCCCGGGCTAGCGGGAGTATATCGGTCAGATACGCAGTATTTT. This translates into CASSPGLAGVYRSDTQYF.

V is TRBV7-6 and J is TRBJ2-5, with 7 bases identical to TRBD1. Germline V gene lookup returns CDR1 SGHVS and CDR2 FNYEAQ. V lost 4 bases and J lost 9; bases outside the gene matches: 11. The CDR3 is 14 residues long. In nucleotides, the CDR3 is TGTGCCAGCAGCTCGGCTGGAGGTACAGGGGCCCAGTACTTC. Protein product: CASSSAGGTGAQYF. The full variable domain, its missing parts supplied by reference TRBV7-6 and TRBJ2-5, is GAGVSQSPRYKVTKRGQDVALRCDPISGHVSLYWYRQALGQGPEFLTYFNYEAQQDKSGLPNDRFSAERPEGSISTLTIQRTEQRDSAMYRCASSSAGGTGAQYFGPGTRLLVL.

The chain links TRBV27 to TRBJ1-2; TRBD1 is a possible D gene (5 bases). Germline V CDR1 and CDR2: MNHEY, SMNVEV (reference sequence). The V gene lost 5 bases and the J gene lost 8 bases, with 15 bases spanning the gap. The CDR3 spans 13 residues. The CDR3 reads CASSPREARGYTF. The CDR3 nucleotides read TGTGCCAGCAGTCCCAGGGAGGCGAGGGGCTACACCTTC.

This clone was observed a handful of times. The chain combines TRBV13 with TRBJ2-7, with TRBD1 matching over 9 bases. The ends lost 5 bases at V and 5 bases at J; junction bases unmatched: 7. The CDR3 is 14 residues long. CDR1 is PRHDT and CDR2 is FYEKMQ in the germline V gene (reference sequence). CDR3 sequence (DNA): TGTGCCAGCAGCCACGGGACAGGGATGAACGAGCAGTACTTC. This gives the protein CASSHGTGMNEQYF. The entire variable domain, with the rest obtained from reference TRBV13 and TRBJ2-7, is as follows: AAGVIQSPRHLIKEKRETATLKCYPIPRHDTVYWYQQGPGQDPQFLISFYEKMQSDKGSIPDRFSAQQFSDYHSELNMSSLELGDSALYFCASSHGTGMNEQYFGPGTRLTVT.

The J gene is TRBJ1-6, the V gene TRBV28; 8 bases are shared with TRBD1. There are 16 residues in the CDR3. The V segment lost 5 bases and the J segment 10 bases; nucleotides outside the gene matches: 13. Germline lookup yields CDR1 MDHEN and CDR2 SYDVKM. CDR3 sequence: CASSPWFRQGKSPLHF. CDR3 nucleotides: TGTGCCAGCAGTCCTTGGTTTAGACAGGGGAAATCACCCCTCCACTTT. Full variable domain (remainder filled in from reference TRBV28 and TRBJ1-6): DVKVTQSSRYLVKRTGEKVFLECVQDMDHENMFWYRQDPGLGLRLIYFSYDVKMKEKGDIPEGYSVSREKKERFSLILESASTNQTSMYLCASSPWFRQGKSPLHFGNGTRLTVT.

The rearrangement links TRBV7-2 to TRBJ1-5; 9 bases agree with TRBD1. CDR3 length equals 17 residues. Germline V lookup: CDR1 SGHTA, CDR2 FQGNSA. V shed 5 bases, J shed 7 bases, and the junction held 15 bases outside the gene matches. This CDR3 is CASSPEQGAKRRQPQHF. CDR3 coding DNA: TGTGCCAGCAGCCCCGAACAGGGGGCAAAAAGAAGACAGCCCCAGCATTTT.

This chain connects TRBV6-6 to TRBJ1-4; 9 positions match TRBD1. Germline trimming cut 6 bases from V and 8 bases from J; bases unmatched to any gene: 13. Germline assignment: CDR1 MNHNY and CDR2 SVGAGI (reference sequence). The CDR3 runs 16 residues. As DNA, the CDR3 is TGTGCCAGCAGAATTAGGTTGGGACAGGGATTAGAAAAACTGTTTTTT. Protein product: CASRIRLGQGLEKLFF.

The rearrangement uses TRBV7-9 and TRBJ2-7; maybe TRBD2 (5 bases). The germline CDR1 and CDR2 sequences are SEHNR and FQNEAQ (reference sequence). CDR3 length equals 13 residues. Trimming cost V 3 bases and J 3 bases, with 9 bases left between them. The CDR3 bases are TGTGCCAGCAGCTTTAAGCGGAACTACGAGCAGTACTTC. This translates into CASSFKRNYEQYF.

This chain uses TRBV12-5 with TRBJ2-1; TRBD2 aligns across 10 bases. The J segment lost 10 bases and the V segment lost 1 base, leaving 13 bases of the junction unmatched. Germline V CDR1 and CDR2: LGHNT, FRNRAP. This CDR3 comprises 17 residues. The CDR3, as DNA: TGTGCTAGTGGTTTGGGCTTAGGAGCGGGGGGGCCGGGGGAGCAGTTCTTC. This codes for CASGLGLGAGGPGEQFF.